This T cell receptor (beta chain) was identified during a study of metastatic and nonmetastatic thyroid tumors. The ends were cut back, 5 bases at V and 11 bases at J, with 12 bases in the middle. CDR1 is PRHDT, CDR2 FYEKMQ, per germline (reference sequence). CDR3 length: 11 amino acids. Ahead of thyroid surgery, no patient had received treatment of any kind. TCRdb re-clonotyped the PCR reads through MiXCR. Here the sample spans roughly 55,000 clones, around 15% being singletons. This clonotype was sampled from a male donor with papillary thyroid cancer or a benign thyroid nodule (not recorded which). Some clones in this sample may be carry-over from other donors' samples. The sequenced sample consisted of blood. This chain uses TRBV13 with TRBJ2-5; D is unclear. The CDR3 DNA follows: TGTGCCAGCAGCCTAGTGACTCGACAGTACTTC. It translates to CASSLVTRQYF.